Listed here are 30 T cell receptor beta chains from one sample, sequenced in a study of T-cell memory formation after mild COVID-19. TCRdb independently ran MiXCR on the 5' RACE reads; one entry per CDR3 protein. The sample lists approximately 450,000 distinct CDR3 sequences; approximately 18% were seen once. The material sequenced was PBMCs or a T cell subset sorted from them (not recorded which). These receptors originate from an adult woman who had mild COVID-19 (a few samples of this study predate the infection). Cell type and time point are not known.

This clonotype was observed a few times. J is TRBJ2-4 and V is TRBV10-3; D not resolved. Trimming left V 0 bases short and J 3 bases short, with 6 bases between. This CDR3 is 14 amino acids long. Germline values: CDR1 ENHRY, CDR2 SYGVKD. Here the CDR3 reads CAISESELKNIQYF. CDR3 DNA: TGTGCCATCAGTGAGTCAGAGCTCAAAAACATTCAGTACTTC.

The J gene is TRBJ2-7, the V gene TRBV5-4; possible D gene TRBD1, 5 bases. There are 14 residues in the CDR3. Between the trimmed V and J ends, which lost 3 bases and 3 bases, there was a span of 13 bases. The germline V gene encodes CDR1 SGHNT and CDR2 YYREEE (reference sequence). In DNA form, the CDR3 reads TGTGCCAGCAGCTCAAAGGGGCGAAACTACGAGCAGTACTTC. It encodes CASSSKGRNYEQYF.

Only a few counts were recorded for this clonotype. The CDR3 loop is CAISESQGRSEQFF. The CDR3 DNA follows: TGTGCCATCAGTGAGTCGCAGGGTCGGAGTGAGCAGTTCTTC. The rearrangement joins TRBV10-3 to TRBJ2-1, with D possibly TRBD1 on 5 matching bases. The length of the CDR3 is 14 residues. CDR1 is ENHRY, CDR2 SYGVKD, per germline. V was pared by 0 bases and J by 9 bases, with 12 bases between.

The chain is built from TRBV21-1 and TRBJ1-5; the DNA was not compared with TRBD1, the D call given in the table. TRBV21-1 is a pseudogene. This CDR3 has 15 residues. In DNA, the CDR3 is TGTGCCAGCACCACAGGGGACACAGACAATCAGCCCCAGCATTTT. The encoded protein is CASTTGDTDNQPQHF.

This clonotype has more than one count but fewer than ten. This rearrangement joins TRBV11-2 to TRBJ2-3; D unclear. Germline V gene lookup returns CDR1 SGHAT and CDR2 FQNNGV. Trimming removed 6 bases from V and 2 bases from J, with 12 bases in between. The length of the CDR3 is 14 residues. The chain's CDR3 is CASSDWTSTDTQYF. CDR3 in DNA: TGTGCCAGCAGTGACTGGACCTCCACAGATACGCAGTATTTT. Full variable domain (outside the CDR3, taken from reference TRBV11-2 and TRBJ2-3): EAGVAQSPRYKIIEKRQSVAFWCNPISGHATLYWYQQILGQGPKLLIQFQNNGVVDDSQLPKDRFSAERLKGVDSTLKIQPAKLEDSAVYLCASSDWTSTDTQYFGPGTRLTVL.

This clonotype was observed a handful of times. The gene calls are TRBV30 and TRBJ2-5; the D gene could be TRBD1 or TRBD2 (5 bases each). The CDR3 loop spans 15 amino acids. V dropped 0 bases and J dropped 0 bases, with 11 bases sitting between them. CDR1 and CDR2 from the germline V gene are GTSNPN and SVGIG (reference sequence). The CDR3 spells CAWSVGQGDQETQYF. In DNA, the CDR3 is TGTGCCTGGAGTGTAGGGCAGGGAGACCAAGAGACCCAGTACTTC.

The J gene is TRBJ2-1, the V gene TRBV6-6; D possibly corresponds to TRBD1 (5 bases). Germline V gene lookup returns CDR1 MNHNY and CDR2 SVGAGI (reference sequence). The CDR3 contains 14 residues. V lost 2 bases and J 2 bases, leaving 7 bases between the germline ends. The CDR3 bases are TGTGCCAGCAGTTACGCGACAGCCTACAATGAGCAGTTCTTC. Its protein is CASSYATAYNEQFF.

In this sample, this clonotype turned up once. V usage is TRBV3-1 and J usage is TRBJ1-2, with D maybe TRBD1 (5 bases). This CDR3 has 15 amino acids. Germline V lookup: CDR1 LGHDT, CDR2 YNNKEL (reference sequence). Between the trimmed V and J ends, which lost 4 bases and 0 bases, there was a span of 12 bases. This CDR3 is CASSPFSGPNYGYTF. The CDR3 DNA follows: TGTGCCAGCAGCCCCTTCTCGGGGCCTAACTATGGCTACACCTTC.

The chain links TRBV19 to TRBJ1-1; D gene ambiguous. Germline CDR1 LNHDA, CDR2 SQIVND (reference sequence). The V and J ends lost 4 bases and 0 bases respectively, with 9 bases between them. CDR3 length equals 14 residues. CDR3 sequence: CASSTSGVNTEAFF. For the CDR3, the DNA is TGTGCCAGTAGTACAAGCGGCGTGAACACTGAAGCTTTCTTT.

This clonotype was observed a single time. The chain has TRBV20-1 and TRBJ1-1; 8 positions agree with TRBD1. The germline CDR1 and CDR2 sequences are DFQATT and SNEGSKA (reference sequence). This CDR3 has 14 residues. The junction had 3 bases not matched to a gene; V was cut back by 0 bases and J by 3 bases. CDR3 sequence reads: CSARDEQGDTEAFF. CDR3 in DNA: TGCAGTGCTAGAGATGAACAGGGGGACACTGAAGCTTTCTTT.

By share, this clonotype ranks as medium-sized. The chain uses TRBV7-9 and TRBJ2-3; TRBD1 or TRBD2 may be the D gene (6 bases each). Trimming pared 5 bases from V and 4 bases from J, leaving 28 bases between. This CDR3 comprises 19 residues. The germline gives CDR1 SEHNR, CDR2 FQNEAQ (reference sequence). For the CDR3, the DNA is TGTGCCAGCAGCCCTAGGACAGCTGCCGGGCGGACTACCCCAGATACGCAGTATTTT. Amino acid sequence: CASSPRTAAGRTTPDTQYF.

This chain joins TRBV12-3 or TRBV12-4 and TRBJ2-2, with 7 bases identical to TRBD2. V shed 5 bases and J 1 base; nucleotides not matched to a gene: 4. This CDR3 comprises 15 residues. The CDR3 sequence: CASSPSSGNTGELFF. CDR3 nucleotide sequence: TGTGCCAGCAGTCCCTCTAGCGGGAACACCGGGGAGCTGTTTTTT.

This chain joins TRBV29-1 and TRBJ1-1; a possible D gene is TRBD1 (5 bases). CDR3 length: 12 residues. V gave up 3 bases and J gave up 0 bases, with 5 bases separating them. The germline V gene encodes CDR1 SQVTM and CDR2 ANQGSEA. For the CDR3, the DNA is TGCAGCGTTGAGGGGGTGAACACTGAAGCTTTCTTT. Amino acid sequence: CSVEGVNTEAFF.

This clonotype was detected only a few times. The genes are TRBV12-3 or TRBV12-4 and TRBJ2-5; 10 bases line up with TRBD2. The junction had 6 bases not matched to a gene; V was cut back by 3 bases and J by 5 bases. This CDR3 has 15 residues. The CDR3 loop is CASSFAAGGGETQYF. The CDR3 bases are TGTGCCAGCAGTTTTGCAGCGGGAGGGGGGGAGACCCAGTACTTC.

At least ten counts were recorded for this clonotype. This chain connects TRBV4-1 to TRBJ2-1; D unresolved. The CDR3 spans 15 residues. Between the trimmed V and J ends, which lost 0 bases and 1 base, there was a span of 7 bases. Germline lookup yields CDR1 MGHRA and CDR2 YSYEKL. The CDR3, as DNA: TGCGCCAGCAGCCAAGATGACATATCCTACAATGAGCAGTTCTTC. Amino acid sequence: CASSQDDISYNEQFF.

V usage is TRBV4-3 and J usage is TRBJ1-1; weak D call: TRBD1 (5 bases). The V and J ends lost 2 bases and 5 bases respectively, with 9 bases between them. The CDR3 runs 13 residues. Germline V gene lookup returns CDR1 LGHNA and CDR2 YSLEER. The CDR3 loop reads CASSQIWGTEAFF. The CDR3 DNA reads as TGCGCCAGCAGCCAAATATGGGGGACTGAAGCTTTCTTT.

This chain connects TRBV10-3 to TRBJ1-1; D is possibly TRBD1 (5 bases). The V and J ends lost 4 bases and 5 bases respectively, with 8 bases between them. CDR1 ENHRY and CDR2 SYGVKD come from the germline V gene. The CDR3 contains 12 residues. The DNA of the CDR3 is TGTGCCATCAGTGGACAGCCGACTGAAGCTTTCTTT. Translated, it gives CAISGQPTEAFF.

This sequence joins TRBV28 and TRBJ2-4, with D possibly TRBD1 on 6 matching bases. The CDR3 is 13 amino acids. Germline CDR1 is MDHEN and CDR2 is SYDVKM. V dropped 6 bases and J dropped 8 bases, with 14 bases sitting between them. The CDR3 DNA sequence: TGTGCCAGCAGGACGGGACATCTTGACATTCAGTACTTC. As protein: CASRTGHLDIQYF.

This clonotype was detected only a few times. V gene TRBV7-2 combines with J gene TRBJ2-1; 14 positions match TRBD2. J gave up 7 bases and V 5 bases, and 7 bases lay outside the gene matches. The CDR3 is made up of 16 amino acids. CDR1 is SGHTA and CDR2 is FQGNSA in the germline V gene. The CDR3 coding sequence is TGTGCCAGCAGCAAAGCGGGACTAGCGGGAGTAAATGAGCAGTTCTTC. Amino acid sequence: CASSKAGLAGVNEQFF.

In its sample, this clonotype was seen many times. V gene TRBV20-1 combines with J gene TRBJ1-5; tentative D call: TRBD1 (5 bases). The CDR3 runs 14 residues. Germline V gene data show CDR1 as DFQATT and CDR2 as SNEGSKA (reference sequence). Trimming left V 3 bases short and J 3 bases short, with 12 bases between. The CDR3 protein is CSARRQGFNQPQHF. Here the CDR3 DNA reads TGCAGTGCTAGGAGGCAGGGTTTCAATCAGCCCCAGCATTTT.

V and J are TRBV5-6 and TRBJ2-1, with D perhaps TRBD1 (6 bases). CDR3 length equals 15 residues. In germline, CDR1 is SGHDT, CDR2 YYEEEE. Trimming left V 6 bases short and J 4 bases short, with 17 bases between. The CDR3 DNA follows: TGTGCCAGCACCCCCGAACCGGACAGTTACAATGAGCAGTTCTTC. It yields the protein CASTPEPDSYNEQFF.

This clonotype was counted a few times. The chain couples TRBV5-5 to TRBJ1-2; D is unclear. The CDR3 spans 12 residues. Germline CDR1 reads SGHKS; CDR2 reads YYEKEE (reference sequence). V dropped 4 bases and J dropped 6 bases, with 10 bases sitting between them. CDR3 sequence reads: CASSPLGNGYTF. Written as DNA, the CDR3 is TGTGCCAGCAGCCCTCTTGGTAATGGCTACACCTTC.

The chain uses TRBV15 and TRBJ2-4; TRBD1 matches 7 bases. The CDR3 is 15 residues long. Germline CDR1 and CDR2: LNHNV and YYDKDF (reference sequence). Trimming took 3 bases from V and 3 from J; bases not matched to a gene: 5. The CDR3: CATSSSGTDKNIQYF. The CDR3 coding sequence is TGTGCCACCAGCAGCTCCGGGACAGACAAAAACATTCAGTACTTC.

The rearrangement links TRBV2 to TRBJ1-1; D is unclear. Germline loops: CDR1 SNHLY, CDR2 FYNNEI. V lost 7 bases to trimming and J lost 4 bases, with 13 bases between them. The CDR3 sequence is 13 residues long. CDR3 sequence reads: CASNSEGVTEAFF. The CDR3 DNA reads TGTGCCAGCAACTCGGAGGGCGTCACTGAAGCTTTCTTT. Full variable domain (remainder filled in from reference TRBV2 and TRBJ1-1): EPEVTQTPSHQVTQMGQEVILRCVPISNHLYFYWYRQILGQKVEFLVSFYNNEISEKSEIFDDQFSVERPDGSNFTLKIRSTKLEDSAMYFCASNSEGVTEAFFGQGTRLTVV.

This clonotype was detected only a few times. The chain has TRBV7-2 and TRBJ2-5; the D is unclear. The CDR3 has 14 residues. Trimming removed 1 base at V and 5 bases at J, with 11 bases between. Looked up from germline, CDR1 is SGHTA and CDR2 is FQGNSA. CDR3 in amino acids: CASSLGHVKETQYF. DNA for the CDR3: TGTGCCAGCAGCTTAGGGCACGTGAAGGAGACCCAGTACTTC.

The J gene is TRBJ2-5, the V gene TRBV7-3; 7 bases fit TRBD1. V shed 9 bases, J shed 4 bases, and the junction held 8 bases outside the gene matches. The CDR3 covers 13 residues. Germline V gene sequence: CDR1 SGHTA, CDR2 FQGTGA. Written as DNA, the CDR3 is TGTGCCAGTTCGACAGGGTTTCGAGAGACCCAGTACTTC. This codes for CASSTGFRETQYF. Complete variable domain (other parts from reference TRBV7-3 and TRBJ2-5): GAGVSQTPSNKVTEKGKYVELRCDPISGHTALYWYRQSLGQGPEFLIYFQGTGAADDSGLPNDRFFAVRPEGSVSTLKIQRTERGDSAVYLCASSTGFRETQYFGPGTRLLVL.

Here the CDR3 reads CASSQDVVGEQYF. The CDR3 DNA follows: TGTGCCAGCAGCCAAGACGTGGTAGGCGAGCAGTACTTC. The J gene is TRBJ2-7, the V gene TRBV11-2; D gene unclear. The CDR3 runs to 13 residues. Germline V gene lookup returns CDR1 SGHAT and CDR2 FQNNGV. The V end was cut by 5 bases, the J end by 6 bases, with 14 bases between. Complete variable domain (other parts from reference TRBV11-2 and TRBJ2-7): EAGVAQSPRYKIIEKRQSVAFWCNPISGHATLYWYQQILGQGPKLLIQFQNNGVVDDSQLPKDRFSAERLKGVDSTLKIQPAKLEDSAVYLCASSQDVVGEQYFGPGTRLTVT.

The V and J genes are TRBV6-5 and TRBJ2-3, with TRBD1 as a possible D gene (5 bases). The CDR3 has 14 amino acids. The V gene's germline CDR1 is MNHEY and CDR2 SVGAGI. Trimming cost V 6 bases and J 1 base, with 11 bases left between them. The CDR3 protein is CASSYRRGTDTQYF. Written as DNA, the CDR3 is TGTGCCAGCAGCTATCGCAGGGGCACAGATACGCAGTATTTT.

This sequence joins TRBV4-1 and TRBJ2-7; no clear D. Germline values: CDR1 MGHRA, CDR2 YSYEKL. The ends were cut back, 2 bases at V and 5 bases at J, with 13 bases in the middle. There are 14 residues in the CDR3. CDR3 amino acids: CASSQTTGTNEQYF. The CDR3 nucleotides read TGCGCCAGCAGCCAAACTACCGGAACTAACGAGCAGTACTTC.

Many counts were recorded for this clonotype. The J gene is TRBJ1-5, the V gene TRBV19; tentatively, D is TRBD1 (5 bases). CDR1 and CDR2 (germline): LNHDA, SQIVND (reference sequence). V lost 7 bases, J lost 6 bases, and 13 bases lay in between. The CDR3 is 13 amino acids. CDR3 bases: TGTGCCAGTACGCAGCAGGGCCTTCAGCCCCAGCATTTT. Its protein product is CASTQQGLQPQHF.